This TCR beta chain is from a study of cytomegalovirus exposure and HLA in healthy donors. Notes on the study in general: By HLA locus, TCR association rates varied in a later analysis, with DRB1 showing the most and HLA-C the fewest. About 87% or about 30% of the time was how often most TCR beta V segments were productive, according to an earlier analysis.

PCR amplification relied on 60 Vbeta primers (plus 13 Jbeta primers). Here immunoSEQ multiplex PCR was the method, and the copy in TCRdb shows in-frame clones only, minus some. The sample has some 91,000 clones; approximately 72% are singletons. In the case of this clone: The antigen remains undetermined.

V shed 7 bases and J 2 bases; nucleotides not matched to a gene: 11. From germline, CDR1 is SGHNT and CDR2 YENEEA. CDR3 size: 16 residues. The sequenced sample consisted of PBMCs. The TCR sequence derives from a man in his forties or fifties in good health and CMV-seropositive. This rearrangement joins TRBV11-3 to TRBJ2-7; 10 bases align to TRBD1. This chain's CDR3 is CASIPGQGPRTYEQYF. CDR3 bases: TGTGCCAGCATCCCGGGACAGGGGCCCAGGACCTACGAGCAGTACTTC.